Below, 14 T cell receptor beta chains from the same sample are listed, as sequenced in a study of OX40 agonist ivuxolimab in advanced cancers. TCRdb's copy holds only in-frame clones and misses some; the assay was immunoSEQ multiplex PCR. This sample has roughly 92,000 clones, with 91% found just once. The sequencing used CD4+ or CD8+ T cells sorted from blood, collected in a trial of the OX40 agonist ivuxolimab. The receptors come from an adult with an advanced solid tumor such as melanoma, head and neck, liver or kidney cancer.

The chain carries TRBV19 and TRBJ1-2; TRBD1 matches 7 bases. V lost 5 bases to trimming and J lost 7 bases; unmatched junction nucleotides: 4. The CDR3 spans 12 residues. From germline, CDR1 is LNHDA and CDR2 SQIVND (reference sequence). CDR3: CASSPQGGGYTF. The CDR3 DNA follows: TGTGCCAGTAGTCCCCAGGGGGGTGGCTACACCTTC.

This clone was detected only once. V usage is TRBV18 and J usage is TRBJ1-1; no clear D gene. V gave up 5 bases and J gave up 2 bases, with 9 bases separating them. The CDR3 spans 13 residues. Germline V gene data show CDR1 as KGHSH and CDR2 as LQKENI. The CDR3, as DNA: TGTGCCAGCTCAGCCGACCTAAACACTGAAGCTTTCTTT. It yields the protein CASSADLNTEAFF.

V usage is TRBV7-9 and J usage is TRBJ2-1; 8 bases align to TRBD1. From germline, CDR1 is SEHNR and CDR2 FQNEAQ (reference sequence). This CDR3 is 14 amino acids long. The ends lost 4 bases at V and 6 bases at J; junction bases unmatched: 5. The CDR3 DNA sequence: TGTGCCAGCAGCTCCGAGGACAGGGTCAATGAGCAGTTCTTC. As protein: CASSSEDRVNEQFF.

The genes are TRBV2 and TRBJ2-1; D may be TRBD2 (5 bases). The CDR3 sequence is 13 residues long. Trimming pared 8 bases from V and 6 bases from J, leaving 14 bases between. Germline values: CDR1 SNHLY, CDR2 FYNNEI. The CDR3 here is CASGRTPTNEQFF. The CDR3 DNA follows: TGTGCCAGCGGGAGAACCCCCACCAATGAGCAGTTCTTC.

The rearrangement uses TRBV7-8 and TRBJ1-6; the match to TRBD1 covers 7 bases. The CDR3 has 17 amino acids. V was pared by 0 bases and J by 6 bases, with 8 bases of the junction left unmatched. CDR1 is SGHVS, CDR2 FQNEAQ, per germline. As DNA, the CDR3 is TGTGCCAGCAGCTTAGCTGAACCGGGACAGCCTAATTCACCCCTCCACTTT. Translated: CASSLAEPGQPNSPLHF.

This sequence joins TRBV6-1 and TRBJ1-3; D is ambiguous. The CDR3 is 13 residues long. Germline CDR1 reads MNHNS; CDR2 reads SASEGT. Trimming shortened V by 1 base and J by 4 bases, and 5 bases separated the two germline ends. Here the CDR3 DNA reads TGTGCCAGCAGTGAAGGCCACGGAAACACCATATATTTT. It translates to CASSEGHGNTIYF.

The chain carries TRBV4-1 and TRBJ1-2; D gene unclear. Germline CDR1 reads MGHRA; CDR2 reads YSYEKL. V gave up 0 bases and J gave up 4 bases, with 12 bases separating them. The CDR3 spans 15 residues. CDR3 in DNA: TGCGCCAGCAGCCAAGATACCGCAAAGCCCTATGGCTACACCTTC. Translation: CASSQDTAKPYGYTF.

Details on this clone: A read error may produce the germline difference seen at one junction end. The chain uses TRBV6-6 and TRBJ1-4, with 9 positions matching TRBD1. The germline V gene has CDR1 MNHNY and CDR2 SVGAGI (reference sequence). This CDR3 has 15 amino acids. The CDR3: CASSYLGQGNEKLFF. Written as DNA, the CDR3 is TGTGCCAGCAGCTACTTGGGACAGGGTAATGAAAAACTGTTTTTT.

J is TRBJ2-1 and V is TRBV13; 10 bases line up with TRBD1. Germline assignment: CDR1 PRHDT and CDR2 FYEKMQ (reference sequence). V was pared by 5 bases and J by 7 bases, with 8 bases of the junction left unmatched. This CDR3 has 15 amino acids. The CDR3 protein is CASSQDRGAGNEQFF. Written as DNA, the CDR3 is TGTGCCAGCAGCCAGGACAGGGGGGCGGGAAATGAGCAGTTCTTC.

The chain carries TRBV14 and TRBJ1-1; D gene unclear. Germline assignment: CDR1 SGHDN and CDR2 FVKESK. The CDR3 totals 14 residues. Trimming took off 3 bases at V and 5 bases at J, with 13 bases between the two ends. The CDR3 here is CASSQDQVGTEAFF. The DNA for the CDR3 is TGTGCCAGCAGCCAGGATCAGGTAGGAACTGAAGCTTTCTTT.

This chain joins TRBV2 and TRBJ1-2; D not resolved. The CDR3 has 11 residues. V lost 6 bases and J 4 bases, leaving 6 bases between the germline ends. Germline V gene data show CDR1 as SNHLY and CDR2 as FYNNEI. The CDR3 region is CASSPLYGYTF. As DNA, the CDR3 is TGTGCCAGCAGCCCTCTCTATGGCTACACCTTC.

This clone appeared once. This chain connects TRBV27 to TRBJ1-1, with D perhaps TRBD1 (5 bases). Germline CDR1 reads MNHEY; CDR2 reads SMNVEV (reference sequence). CDR3 length: 15 residues. The V end was cut by 0 bases, the J end by 4 bases, with 12 bases between. The CDR3 here is CASSLSQGGATEAFF. CDR3 bases: TGTGCCAGCAGTTTATCCCAGGGAGGCGCCACTGAAGCTTTCTTT.

This clone was recorded only once. The identical CDR3 is also encoded by other nucleotide sequences in the sample. The CDR3 DNA is TGCGCCAGCAGCCAAGTGGGCAGATACGAGCAGTACTTC. This codes for CASSQVGRYEQYF. The chain is built from TRBV4-1 and TRBJ2-7; D gene uncertain. V lost 1 base and J 4 bases, leaving 8 bases between the germline ends. Germline V gives CDR1 MGHRA, CDR2 YSYEKL. CDR3 length equals 13 residues.

The J gene is TRBJ1-2, the V gene TRBV27; 7 bases line up with TRBD1. Losses at the gene ends were 6 bases for V and 4 bases for J; bases not matched to a gene: 8. This CDR3 spans 14 amino acids. Germline CDR1 and CDR2: MNHEY and SMNVEV (reference sequence). The CDR3 sequence: CASSLTGEVYGYTF. The CDR3 bases are TGTGCCAGCAGCTTAACAGGGGAAGTCTATGGCTACACCTTC.